These 15 T cell receptor beta chains came from one sample sequenced in a study of blood T cell repertoires in COVID-19. Profiling relied on immunoSEQ multiplex PCR, and the TCRdb table lists in-frame clones only, not all of them. This table has roughly 200,000 clones, roughly 76% appearing once. Sequencing input: peripheral blood. Receptor source: a woman between 45 and 60 years old with active or convalescent COVID-19.

The rearrangement links TRBV28 to TRBJ1-5; D unclear. Trimming left V 3 bases short and J 7 bases short, with 16 bases between. Germline loops: CDR1 MDHEN, CDR2 SYDVKM. The CDR3 is made up of 15 amino acids. The CDR3 loop reads CASSLKAPGGQPQHF. The CDR3 coding sequence is TGTGCCAGCAGTTTGAAGGCCCCGGGCGGGCAGCCCCAGCATTTT. Filled out from reference TRBV28 and TRBJ1-5, the complete variable domain reads DVKVTQSSRYLVKRTGEKVFLECVQDMDHENMFWYRQDPGLGLRLIYFSYDVKMKEKGDIPEGYSVSREKKERFSLILESASTNQTSMYLCASSLKAPGGQPQHFGDGTRLSIL.

The gene calls are TRBV7-8 and TRBJ2-3; tentative D call: TRBD2 (5 bases). CDR3 length equals 16 residues. Germline CDR1 reads SGHVS; CDR2 reads FQNEAQ. V lost 1 base, J lost 4 bases, and 15 bases lay in between. CDR3 loop: CASSLVSGKDADTQYF. In DNA, the CDR3 is TGTGCCAGCAGCTTAGTCTCCGGGAAAGATGCAGATACGCAGTATTTT.

This clone showed up just a few times. This rearrangement joins TRBV6-5 to TRBJ2-5; D possibly corresponds to TRBD2 (7 bases). Trimming shortened V by 5 bases and J by 7 bases, and 17 bases separated the two germline ends. The CDR3 loop spans 14 amino acids. Germline CDR1 is MNHEY and CDR2 is SVGAGI. CDR3 nucleotide sequence: TGTGCCAGCAGTCTGGAGCGGGACACAGGGACCCAGTACTTC. It translates to CASSLERDTGTQYF.

DNA of the CDR3: TGTGCCAGCAGCGTAGGGACAGCAACTAATGAAAAACTGTTTTTT. It specifies CASSVGTATNEKLFF. The gene calls are TRBV9 and TRBJ1-4, with D possibly TRBD1 on 6 matching bases. Germline lookup yields CDR1 SGDLS and CDR2 YYNGEE. CDR3 length: 15 residues. V was clipped by 0 bases and J by 0 bases, with 6 bases between them.

The chain links TRBV19 to TRBJ1-2; 10 bases map to TRBD1. Trimming removed 8 bases from V and 6 bases from J; junction bases left unmatched: 12. The germline V gene encodes CDR1 LNHDA and CDR2 SQIVND (reference sequence). The CDR3 contains 15 residues. CDR3 sequence reads: CASQDRGSASDGYTF. For the CDR3, the DNA is TGTGCCAGTCAGGACAGGGGGAGCGCCTCGGATGGCTACACCTTC.

This chain joins TRBV30 and TRBJ2-2; TRBD2 matches at 8 bases. The V and J ends lost 1 base and 4 bases, in that order; junction bases with no gene match: 8. The CDR3 is 16 residues long. Germline assignment: CDR1 GTSNPN and CDR2 SVGIG (reference sequence). The CDR3 DNA is TGTGCCTGGAGTGCAAGGACTAGCCGATCCACCGGGGAGCTGTTTTTT. This translates into CAWSARTSRSTGELFF.

The rearrangement links TRBV7-2 to TRBJ1-1, with 8 bases aligning to TRBD1. The CDR3 loop spans 14 amino acids. CDR1 is SGHTA, CDR2 FQGNSA, per germline. The ends lost 5 bases at V and 5 bases at J; junction bases unmatched: 7. CDR3 sequence reads: CASSTGQGGTEAFF. The CDR3 DNA reads as TGTGCCAGCAGCACCGGACAGGGAGGAACTGAAGCTTTCTTT.

V gene TRBV7-2 combines with J gene TRBJ2-2; 7 nucleotides align to TRBD1. The V gene end was trimmed by 3 bases and the J gene end by 1 base; junction bases not matched to a gene: 2. Looked up from germline, CDR1 is SGHTA and CDR2 is FQGNSA. The CDR3 extends over 15 amino acids. CDR3 loop: CASSLDRWNTGELFF. In DNA, the CDR3 is TGTGCCAGCAGCTTGGACAGGTGGAACACCGGGGAGCTGTTTTTT.

This chain links TRBV15 with TRBJ1-1; a weak D match, TRBD1 (6 bases). The CDR3 has 12 residues. V was pared by 5 bases and J by 8 bases, with 12 bases between. CDR1 and CDR2 (germline): LNHNV, YYDKDF (reference sequence). The CDR3 nucleotides read TGTGCCACCAGCGAGCGCGGGGGCGAAGCTTTCTTT. It codes for CATSERGGEAFF.

This clone was counted many times. The chain couples TRBV10-3 to TRBJ2-2, with 16 bases identical to TRBD2. The CDR3 consists of 16 residues. With V trimmed by 7 bases and J by 4 bases, 3 bases remained unmatched. The germline CDR1 and CDR2 sequences are ENHRY and SYGVKD. CDR3 coding DNA: TGTGCCATCACCGGGACTAGCGGGAGGGGCACCGGGGAGCTGTTTTTT. Translation gives CAITGTSGRGTGELFF.

The chain employs TRBV5-6 and TRBJ2-7; 7 bases are shared with TRBD2. The germline V gene encodes CDR1 SGHDT and CDR2 YYEEEE. The CDR3 totals 14 residues. The V segment lost 2 bases and the J segment 2 bases; nucleotides outside the gene matches: 4. The CDR3 sequence: CASSFSGRTYEQYF. The CDR3 DNA reads TGTGCCAGCAGCTTTAGCGGGCGAACCTACGAGCAGTACTTC.

The V call is TRBV28, the J call TRBJ2-7; a weak D match, TRBD1 (6 bases). CDR3 length: 15 amino acids. Per the germline V gene, CDR1 is MDHEN and CDR2 is SYDVKM. Trimming removed 4 bases at V and 4 bases at J, with 17 bases between. The CDR3 nucleotides are TGTGCCAGCAGTTATGAAACAGGGACATATTACGAGCAGTACTTC. Translated, it gives CASSYETGTYYEQYF.

V gene TRBV7-6 combines with J gene TRBJ1-2; the D gene is possibly TRBD1 (5 bases). The V and J ends lost 5 bases and 5 bases respectively, with 18 bases between them. The CDR3 is 15 residues long. The germline V gene has CDR1 SGHVS and CDR2 FNYEAQ. CDR3 amino acids: CASSPLDAGLYGYTF. The CDR3 bases are TGTGCCAGCAGCCCCCTCGATGCAGGGTTGTATGGCTACACCTTC. The variable domain in full, with the rest retrieved from reference TRBV7-6 and TRBJ1-2, is GAGVSQSPRYKVTKRGQDVALRCDPISGHVSLYWYRQALGQGPEFLTYFNYEAQQDKSGLPNDRFSAERPEGSISTLTIQRTEQRDSAMYRCASSPLDAGLYGYTFGSGTRLTVV.

The gene calls are TRBV28 and TRBJ1-1; 9 bases fit TRBD1. CDR1 MDHEN and CDR2 SYDVKM come from the germline V gene. The length of the CDR3 is 15 residues. Trimming took 8 bases from V and 4 from J; bases not matched to a gene: 11. The CDR3 sequence: CASRTGGGQGTEAFF. As DNA, the CDR3 is TGTGCCAGCCGAACTGGGGGGGGACAGGGCACTGAAGCTTTCTTT. The variable domain in full, with the rest retrieved from reference TRBV28 and TRBJ1-1, is DVKVTQSSRYLVKRTGEKVFLECVQDMDHENMFWYRQDPGLGLRLIYFSYDVKMKEKGDIPEGYSVSREKKERFSLILESASTNQTSMYLCASRTGGGQGTEAFFGQGTRLTVV.

The chain has TRBV5-4 and TRBJ2-5; 9 nucleotides line up with TRBD2. The germline CDR1 and CDR2 sequences are SGHNT and YYREEE (reference sequence). This CDR3 is 17 amino acids long. The trim removed 1 base at V and 5 bases at J, leaving 12 bases unmatched. This chain's CDR3 is CASSLYIGGGASETQYF. Here the CDR3 DNA reads TGTGCCAGCAGCTTGTATATTGGCGGGGGGGCCTCGGAGACCCAGTACTTC.